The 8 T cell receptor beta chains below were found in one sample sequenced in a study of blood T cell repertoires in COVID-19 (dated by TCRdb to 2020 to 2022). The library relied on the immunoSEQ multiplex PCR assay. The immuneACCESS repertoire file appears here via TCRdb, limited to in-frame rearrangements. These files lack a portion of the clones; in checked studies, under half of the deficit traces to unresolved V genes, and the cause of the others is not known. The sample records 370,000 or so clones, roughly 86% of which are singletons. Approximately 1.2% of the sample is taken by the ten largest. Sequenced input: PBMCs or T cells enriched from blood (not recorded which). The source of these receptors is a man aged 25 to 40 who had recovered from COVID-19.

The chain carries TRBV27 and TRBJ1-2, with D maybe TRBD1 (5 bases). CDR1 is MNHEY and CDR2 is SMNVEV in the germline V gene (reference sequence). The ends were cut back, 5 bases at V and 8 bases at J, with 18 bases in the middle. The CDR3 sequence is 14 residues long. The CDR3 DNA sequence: TGTGCCAGCAGTCCTCAGGGCCCTCAGAGCGGCTACACCTTC. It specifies CASSPQGPQSGYTF.

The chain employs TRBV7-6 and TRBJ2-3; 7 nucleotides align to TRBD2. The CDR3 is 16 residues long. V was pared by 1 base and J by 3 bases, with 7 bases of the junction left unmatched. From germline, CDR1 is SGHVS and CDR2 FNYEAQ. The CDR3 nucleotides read TGTGCCAGCAGCTTAGGGGCGGGGGTAAGAACAGATACGCAGTATTTT. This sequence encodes CASSLGAGVRTDTQYF. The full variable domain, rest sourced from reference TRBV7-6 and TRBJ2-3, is GAGVSQSPRYKVTKRGQDVALRCDPISGHVSLYWYRQALGQGPEFLTYFNYEAQQDKSGLPNDRFSAERPEGSISTLTIQRTEQRDSAMYRCASSLGAGVRTDTQYFGPGTRLTVL.

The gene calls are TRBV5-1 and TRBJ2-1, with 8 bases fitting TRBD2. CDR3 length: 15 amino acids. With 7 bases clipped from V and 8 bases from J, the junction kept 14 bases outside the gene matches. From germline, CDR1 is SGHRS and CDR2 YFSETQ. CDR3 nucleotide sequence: TGCGCCAGCTCGTGGGGAAGCGGGGGTAGGGATGAGCAGTTCTTC. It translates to CASSWGSGGRDEQFF.

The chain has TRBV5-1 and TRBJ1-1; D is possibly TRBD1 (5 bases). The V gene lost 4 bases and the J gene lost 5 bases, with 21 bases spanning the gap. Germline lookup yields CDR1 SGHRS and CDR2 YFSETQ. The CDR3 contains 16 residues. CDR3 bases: TGCGCCAGCAGCCCCTCCGGGGGTCTGTCGAATACTGAAGCTTTCTTT. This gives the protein CASSPSGGLSNTEAFF.

CDR3 loop: CASSRTNNYGYTF. In DNA form, the CDR3 reads TGTGCCAGCAGCCGGACAAATAACTATGGCTACACCTTC. The chain uses TRBV7-8 and TRBJ1-2; possible D gene TRBD1, 5 bases. The ends were cut back, 5 bases at V and 1 base at J, with 8 bases in the middle. CDR1 and CDR2 from the germline V gene are SGHVS and FQNEAQ. The length of the CDR3 is 13 residues. Variable domain in full (rest from reference TRBV7-8 and TRBJ1-2): GAGVSQSPRYKVAKRGQDVALRCDPISGHVSLFWYQQALGQGPEFLTYFQNEAQLDKSGLPSDRFFAERPEGSVSTLKIQRTQQEDSAVYLCASSRTNNYGYTFGSGTRLTVV.

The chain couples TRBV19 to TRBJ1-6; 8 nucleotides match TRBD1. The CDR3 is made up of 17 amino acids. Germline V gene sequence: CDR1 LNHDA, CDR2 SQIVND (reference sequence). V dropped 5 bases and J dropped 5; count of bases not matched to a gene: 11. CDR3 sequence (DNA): TGTGCCAGTAGTGTGGTGAACAGGGGGTCGAATAATTCACCCCTCCACTTT. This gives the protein CASSVVNRGSNNSPLHF.

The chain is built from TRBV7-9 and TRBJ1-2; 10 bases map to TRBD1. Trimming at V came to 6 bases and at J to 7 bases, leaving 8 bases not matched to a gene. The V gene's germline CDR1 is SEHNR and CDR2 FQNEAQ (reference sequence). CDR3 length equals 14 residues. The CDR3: CASSSDRGSGGYTF. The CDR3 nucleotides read TGTGCCAGCAGTTCGGACAGGGGGTCTGGTGGCTACACCTTC.

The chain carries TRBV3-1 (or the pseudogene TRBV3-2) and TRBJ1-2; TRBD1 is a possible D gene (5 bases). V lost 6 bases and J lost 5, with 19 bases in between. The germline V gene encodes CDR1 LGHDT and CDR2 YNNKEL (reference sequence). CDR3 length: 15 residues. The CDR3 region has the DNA TGTGCCAGCAGTCCCCGGGGGGGAAGGTTTTATGGCTACACCTTC. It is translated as CASSPRGGRFYGYTF.